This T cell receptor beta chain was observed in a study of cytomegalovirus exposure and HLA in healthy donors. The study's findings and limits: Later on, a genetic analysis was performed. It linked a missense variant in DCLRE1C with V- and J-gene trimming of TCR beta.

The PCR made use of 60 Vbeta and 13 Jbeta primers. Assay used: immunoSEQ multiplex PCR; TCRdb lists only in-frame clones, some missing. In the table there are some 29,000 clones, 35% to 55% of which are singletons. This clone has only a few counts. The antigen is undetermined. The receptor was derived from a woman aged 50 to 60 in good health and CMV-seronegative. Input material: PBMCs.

In nucleotides, the CDR3 is TGTGCCAGCAGTGAATGGACAGGGTTTCAGCCCCAGCATTTT. It codes for CASSEWTGFQPQHF. The V and J genes are TRBV2 and TRBJ1-5, with TRBD1 matching over 8 bases. Trimming cost V 2 bases and J 6 bases; bases outside gene matches: 3. The germline V gene encodes CDR1 SNHLY and CDR2 FYNNEI. The CDR3 runs to 14 residues. Full variable domain (outside the CDR3, taken from reference TRBV2 and TRBJ1-5): EPEVTQTPSHQVTQMGQEVILRCVPISNHLYFYWYRQILGQKVEFLVSFYNNEISEKSEIFDDQFSVERPDGSNFTLKIRSTKLEDSAMYFCASSEWTGFQPQHFGDGTRLSIL.